The rows below give T cell receptor beta chains drawn from one sample of a study of cytomegalovirus exposure and HLA in healthy donors. Using immunoSEQ multiplex PCR, the repertoire was profiled, and TCRdb retains in-frame clones only, with some absent. The repertoire holds 200,000 or so clones, with less than 85% as singletons. The sequenced material came from PBMCs. The receptors stem from a woman between 18 and 30 years old in good health and CMV-seronegative. The CDR3 runs from the conserved cysteine through the conserved F or W. The D gene is left open where the match is weak. Only some rows state a clone size, as once, few, many or a class for expanded clones.

J gene,clone size,D gene,V gene,CDR3 protein,CDR3 DNA
TRBJ2-5,-,-,TRBV5-4,CASSLQGIGETQYF,TGTGCCAGCAGCTTGCAGGGGATCGGGGAGACCCAGTACTTC
TRBJ1-2,-,TRBD1,TRBV5-1,CASSLGQATKLDINYGYTF,TGCGCCAGCAGCTTAGGACAGGCGACGAAACTTGATATAAACTATGGCTACACCTTC
TRBJ2-1,-,TRBD2,TRBV19,CASTPGGRGVNEQFF,TGTGCCAGTACCCCGGGGGGGCGCGGAGTGAATGAGCAGTTCTTC
TRBJ1-6,-,-,TRBV5-1,CASSLVLTGSPLHF,TGCGCCAGCAGCTTGGTCCTAACAGGGTCGCCCCTCCACTTT
TRBJ2-7,-,TRBD1,TRBV27,CASSPPDRGEQYF,TGTGCCAGCAGTCCACCGGACAGGGGCGAGCAGTACTTC
TRBJ1-1,-,-,TRBV7-9,CASSFPVNTEAFF,TGTGCCAGCAGCTTTCCGGTGAACACTGAAGCTTTCTTT
TRBJ2-2,-,-,TRBV2,CATEGARGRTGELFF,TGTGCCACAGAGGGGGCCAGGGGGAGGACCGGGGAGCTGTTTTTT
TRBJ2-5,few,TRBD2,TRBV4-1,CASSLDPSGGVTQYF,TGCGCCAGCAGCCTAGACCCTAGCGGGGGGGTGACCCAGTACTTC
TRBJ2-2,few,-,TRBV30,CAWIGRLKTGELFF,TGTGCCTGGATAGGACGACTAAAGACCGGGGAGCTGTTTTTT
TRBJ1-1,-,-,TRBV6-4,CASSDSPGFDTEAFF,TGTGCCAGCAGTGACTCACCGGGGTTTGACACTGAAGCTTTCTTT
TRBJ1-1,-,-,TRBV18,CASSPLNENTEAFF,TGTGCCAGCTCACCTTTAAACGAGAACACTGAAGCTTTCTTT
TRBJ1-1,-,TRBD1,TRBV2,CASDRVNTEAFF,TGTGCCAGCGACAGGGTGAACACTGAAGCTTTCTTT
TRBJ1-2,-,-,TRBV5-1,CASSLVQGLNGYTF,TGCGCCAGCAGCTTGGTACAGGGCCTCAATGGCTACACCTTC
TRBJ2-7,-,-,TRBV20-1,CSASDRNEQYF,TGCAGTGCTTCCGACAGAAACGAGCAGTACTTC
TRBJ2-5,-,-,TRBV19,CASSPPWGALQETQYF,TGTGCCAGTAGTCCCCCTTGGGGGGCACTCCAAGAGACCCAGTACTTC
TRBJ2-1,-,-,TRBV18,CASSPLGGSYNEQFF,TGTGCCAGCTCACCACTGGGGGGATCCTACAATGAGCAGTTCTTC
TRBJ2-7,once,TRBD2,TRBV2,CASSELAVTYEQYF,TGTGCCAGCAGTGAACTAGCGGTTACCTACGAGCAGTACTTC
TRBJ2-7,-,-,TRBV28,CASSPSREAYSYEQYF,TGTGCCAGCAGCCCTTCGAGAGAGGCCTACTCCTACGAGCAGTACTTC
TRBJ1-1,-,-,TRBV29-1,CSVDSGITEAFF,TGCAGCGTTGATTCGGGGATCACTGAAGCTTTCTTT
TRBJ2-6,-,-,TRBV27,CASSLVTAGANVLTF,TGTGCCAGCAGTTTAGTTACAGCCGGGGCCAACGTCCTGACTTTC
TRBJ1-3,-,-,TRBV25-1,CASSDGHTSGNTIYF,TGTGCCAGCAGTGACGGACACACTTCTGGAAACACCATATATTTT
TRBJ1-1,-,-,TRBV28,CASLYGGPGTEAFF,TGTGCCAGCCTTTACGGGGGGCCGGGCACTGAAGCTTTCTTT
TRBJ2-7,once,TRBD1,TRBV11-1,CASSSGQGYEQYF,TGTGCCAGCAGCTCTGGACAGGGCTACGAGCAGTACTTC
TRBJ2-7,once,-,TRBV16,CASSYRDRSYEQYF,TGTGCCAGCAGCTACCGGGACCGTTCCTACGAGCAGTACTTC
TRBJ1-2,-,-,TRBV6-5,CASRGSAERGYTF,TGTGCCAGCAGGGGCTCCGCGGAGAGAGGCTACACCTTC
TRBJ2-7,-,TRBD1,TRBV18,CASSSERDRAYEQYF,TGTGCCAGCTCTAGCGAGCGGGACAGGGCCTACGAGCAGTACTTC
TRBJ1-1,-,TRBD1,TRBV30,CACRYRGRGEAFF,TGTGCCTGTCGCTACAGGGGAAGGGGTGAAGCTTTCTTT
TRBJ2-2,-,-,TRBV11-2,CASSLSPGNTGELFF,TGTGCCAGCAGCTTAAGCCCGGGAAACACCGGGGAGCTGTTTTTT
TRBJ2-1,-,TRBD2,TRBV5-6,CASSQTSAYNEQFF,TGTGCCAGCAGCCAGACTAGCGCCTACAATGAGCAGTTCTTC
TRBJ2-1,-,TRBD2,TRBV5-1,CASSLLLAGGGEQFF,TGCGCCAGCAGCTTATTACTAGCGGGGGGAGGTGAGCAGTTCTTC
TRBJ1-1,-,-,TRBV10-1,CASSEMGPTEAFF,TGCGCCAGCAGTGAAATGGGGCCCACTGAAGCTTTCTTT
TRBJ1-5,-,TRBD1,TRBV28,CASSGTGGGNQPQHF,TGTGCCAGCAGTGGGACAGGGGGCGGCAATCAGCCCCAGCATTTT
TRBJ1-5,few,-,TRBV7-9,CASSFAGQPQHF,TGTGCCAGCAGCTTCGCTGGTCAGCCCCAGCATTTT
TRBJ1-1,-,-,TRBV6-5,CASSYGRQAINTEAFF,TGTGCCAGCAGTTACGGAAGGCAGGCCATTAACACTGAAGCTTTCTTT
TRBJ1-1,-,-,TRBV30,CAWAGGKAFF,TGTGCCTGGGCGGGGGGAAAGGCTTTCTTT
TRBJ2-1,-,-,TRBV5-1,CASSFVRGDEQFF,TGCGCCAGCAGCTTTGTTCGGGGCGATGAGCAGTTCTTC
TRBJ2-1,-,-,TRBV5-1,CASSLGQGYNEQFF,TGCGCCAGCAGCTTGGGCCAGGGTTACAATGAGCAGTTCTTC
TRBJ2-7,-,TRBD2,TRBV6-1,CASSEQLAEYYEQYF,TGTGCCAGCAGTGAACAACTAGCGGAATACTACGAGCAGTACTTC
TRBJ2-3,-,-,TRBV5-1,CASSPSRGGTDTQYF,TGCGCCAGCAGCCCCAGCAGGGGCGGCACAGATACGCAGTATTTT
TRBJ1-6,few,-,TRBV19,CASNQVYNSPLHF,TGTGCCAGTAATCAGGTCTATAATTCACCCCTCCACTTT
TRBJ2-3,-,-,TRBV2,CASSGPRGSTDTQYF,TGTGCCAGCAGTGGGCCCCGGGGAAGCACAGATACGCAGTATTTT